The 17 T cell receptor beta chains below all came from one sample that was sequenced in a study of neurological immune-mediated disorders. TCRdb reprocessed the 5' RACE reads via MiXCR and lists one record per CDR3 protein. Among over 55,000 distinct CDR3 sequences listed, roughly 10% were seen once. Described time point: longitudinal time-point 2. Sequencing was performed on PBMCs. The receptors here all came from a man aged 25 to 40 in good health.

This clonotype showed up many times. V usage is TRBV5-1 and J usage is TRBJ1-4; the D gene is possibly TRBD1 (6 bases). CDR1 is SGHRS and CDR2 is YFSETQ in the germline V gene. Trimming shortened V by 5 bases and J by 7 bases, and 18 bases separated the two germline ends. The CDR3 covers 15 residues. The chain's CDR3 is CASSLQGNLGEKLFF. DNA of the CDR3: TGCGCCAGCAGTTTACAGGGTAACCTGGGTGAAAAACTGTTTTTT.

This clonotype was seen repeatedly, ten times or more. V usage is TRBV5-5 and J usage is TRBJ1-2; the match to TRBD1 covers 8 bases. This CDR3 has 14 amino acids. Germline CDR1 SGHKS, CDR2 YYEKEE (reference sequence). Losses at the gene ends were 4 bases for V and 8 bases for J; bases not matched to a gene: 10. CDR3 in DNA: TGTGCCAGCAGCGCATTTACAGGGGGTCAAGGCTACACCTTC. Protein: CASSAFTGGQGYTF.

This clonotype was detected many times. The rearrangement links TRBV14 to TRBJ1-1, with 9 bases fitting TRBD1. The germline V gene has CDR1 SGHDN and CDR2 FVKESK. The CDR3 length is 13 residues. V dropped 6 bases and J dropped 4; count of bases not matched to a gene: 3. CDR3 DNA: TGTGCCAGCAGACAACAGGGGGCCACTGAAGCTTTCTTT. Its translation is CASRQQGATEAFF.

At least ten counts were recorded for this clonotype. This rearrangement joins TRBV20-1 to TRBJ2-1, with D hard to call. Trimming left V 6 bases short and J 3 bases short, with 15 bases between. The germline CDR1 and CDR2 sequences are DFQATT and SNEGSKA (reference sequence). CDR3 length equals 14 residues. In DNA form, the CDR3 reads TGCAGTGCCCCCCTTCGCGCGGACTACAATGAGCAGTTCTTC. Translation: CSAPLRADYNEQFF.

This clonotype was observed at least ten times. The V call is TRBV4-1, the J call TRBJ2-1, with D perhaps TRBD1 (6 bases). Trimming pared 1 base from V and 8 bases from J, leaving 12 bases between. CDR1 MGHRA and CDR2 YSYEKL come from the germline V gene. CDR3 size: 14 residues. The CDR3 DNA follows: TGCGCCAGCAGCCAAGCACAGGGTCCGGATGAGCAGTTCTTC. Its translation is CASSQAQGPDEQFF.

This clonotype was picked up many times. This chain connects TRBV2 to TRBJ2-1; TRBD1 matches at 8 bases. The CDR3 totals 17 residues. V gave up 6 bases and J gave up 5 bases; unmatched junction bases: 15. Germline CDR1 and CDR2: SNHLY and FYNNEI. The CDR3 protein is CASSSIFQGARNNEQFF. CDR3 in DNA: TGTGCCAGCAGCAGCATCTTTCAGGGGGCTCGGAACAATGAGCAGTTCTTC.

This clonotype was detected many times. The chain couples TRBV10-3 to TRBJ2-2, with 13 bases matching TRBD2. Per germline, CDR1 ENHRY and CDR2 SYGVKD. This CDR3 has 14 amino acids. With V trimmed by 6 bases and J by 5 bases, 0 bases remained unmatched. As DNA, the CDR3 is TGTGCCATCAGGGGACTAGCGGGGACCGGGGAGCTGTTTTTT. Residues: CAIRGLAGTGELFF.

This clonotype showed up many times. The chain joins TRBV7-8 to TRBJ2-7; 10 bases fit TRBD2. The CDR3 contains 15 residues. Germline V gene lookup returns CDR1 SGHVS and CDR2 FQNEAQ. Trimming removed 2 bases from V and 6 bases from J; junction bases left unmatched: 7. The CDR3 loop reads CASSLLASGSGEQYF. The DNA for the CDR3 is TGTGCCAGCAGCTTATTGGCTAGCGGGAGCGGCGAGCAGTACTTC.

This clonotype was detected a few times. The chain uses TRBV7-9 and TRBJ2-3, with TRBD1 matching over 11 bases. Germline V lookup: CDR1 SEHNR, CDR2 FQNEAQ (reference sequence). J lost 4 bases, V lost 5 bases, and 5 bases had no gene match. The CDR3 runs to 15 residues. CDR3 bases: TGTGCCAGCAGCCCGGGACAGGGGGTAGCAGATACGCAGTATTTT. Translation gives CASSPGQGVADTQYF.

This clonotype was counted ten times or more. The chain links TRBV10-3 to TRBJ2-7; D not resolved. Per the germline V gene, CDR1 is ENHRY and CDR2 is SYGVKD. With 3 bases removed from V and 2 bases from J, the gap between germline ends came to 8 bases. CDR3 length: 13 amino acids. The chain's CDR3 is CAISDTTAYEQYF. The DNA of the CDR3 is TGTGCCATCAGTGACACAACGGCCTACGAGCAGTACTTC.

There are many counts of this clonotype. V is TRBV9 and J is TRBJ2-7, with D unclear. Germline CDR1 is SGDLS and CDR2 is YYNGEE. The CDR3 is 15 residues long. Trimming cost V 3 bases and J 0 bases, with 13 bases left between them. CDR3 DNA: TGTGCCAGCAGCGCCAGGTCCACAAGCTCCTACGAGCAGTACTTC. Translation gives CASSARSTSSYEQYF. Together with reference TRBV9 and TRBJ2-7, the CDR3 gives the full variable domain: DSGVTQTPKHLITATGQRVTLRCSPRSGDLSVYWYQQSLDQGLQFLIQYYNGEERAKGNILERFSAQQFPDLHSELNLSSLELGDSALYFCASSARSTSSYEQYFGPGTRLTVT.

This clonotype appeared many times. The chain couples TRBV20-1 to TRBJ2-1; possibly TRBD2 for D (6 bases). The V end was cut by 6 bases, the J end by 1 base, with 16 bases between. Germline CDR1 DFQATT, CDR2 SNEGSKA (reference sequence). CDR3 size: 15 residues. CDR3 DNA: TGCAGTGCCGTCGTGGGCGGGACTTCCTACAATGAGCAGTTCTTC. It yields the protein CSAVVGGTSYNEQFF.

In its sample, this clonotype was seen many times. This chain links TRBV28 with TRBJ2-3, with TRBD2 as a possible D gene (6 bases). The V gene lost 5 bases and the J gene lost 2 bases, with 14 bases spanning the gap. Germline loops: CDR1 MDHEN, CDR2 SYDVKM. The CDR3 has 15 residues. For the CDR3, the DNA is TGTGCCAGCAGTCCCGCGGGACCGAACACAGATACGCAGTATTTT. This codes for CASSPAGPNTDTQYF. Full variable domain (remainder filled in from reference TRBV28 and TRBJ2-3): DVKVTQSSRYLVKRTGEKVFLECVQDMDHENMFWYRQDPGLGLRLIYFSYDVKMKEKGDIPEGYSVSREKKERFSLILESASTNQTSMYLCASSPAGPNTDTQYFGPGTRLTVL.

Many counts were recorded for this clonotype. The CDR3 DNA is TGTGCCAGCAGTCGAAAAGACCCCCAAAAGTCGGCTTTCTTT. Protein: CASSRKDPQKSAFF. The chain links TRBV12-3 or TRBV12-4 to TRBJ1-1; D gene ambiguous. CDR3 length: 14 amino acids. The V end was cut by 5 bases, the J end by 11 bases, with 21 bases between.

This clonotype came up a few times. V is TRBV7-6 and J is TRBJ2-2; 11 positions agree with TRBD2. The CDR3 has 17 residues. V lost 2 bases and J lost 5; bases outside the gene matches: 7. Germline lookup yields CDR1 SGHVS and CDR2 FNYEAQ. The chain's CDR3 is CASSLRTSGSSTGELFF. DNA for the CDR3: TGTGCCAGCAGCTTAAGAACTAGCGGGAGTTCTACCGGGGAGCTGTTTTTT. Filled out from reference TRBV7-6 and TRBJ2-2, the complete variable domain reads GAGVSQSPRYKVTKRGQDVALRCDPISGHVSLYWYRQALGQGPEFLTYFNYEAQQDKSGLPNDRFSAERPEGSISTLTIQRTEQRDSAMYRCASSLRTSGSSTGELFFGEGSRLTVL.

This clonotype was counted at least ten times. The chain recombines TRBV5-1 with TRBJ2-1, with D possibly matching TRBD2 (7 bases). The CDR3 extends over 20 amino acids. CDR1 and CDR2 from the germline V gene are SGHRS and YFSETQ. Trimming removed 6 bases from V and 0 bases from J, with 28 bases in between. DNA for the CDR3: TGCGCCAGCAACCATAGCCGGGGGGCGAAAGCGGAGAGCTCCTACAATGAGCAGTTCTTC. Amino acids: CASNHSRGAKAESSYNEQFF.

J is TRBJ2-1 and V is TRBV7-2; TRBD1 is a possible D gene (5 bases). This CDR3 is built from 15 residues. Trimming removed 1 base from V and 6 bases from J, with 13 bases in between. Germline V gene sequence: CDR1 SGHTA, CDR2 FQGNSA. The CDR3: CASSLGSQGSNEQFF. CDR3 coding DNA: TGTGCCAGCAGCTTAGGGTCCCAGGGTTCCAATGAGCAGTTCTTC.